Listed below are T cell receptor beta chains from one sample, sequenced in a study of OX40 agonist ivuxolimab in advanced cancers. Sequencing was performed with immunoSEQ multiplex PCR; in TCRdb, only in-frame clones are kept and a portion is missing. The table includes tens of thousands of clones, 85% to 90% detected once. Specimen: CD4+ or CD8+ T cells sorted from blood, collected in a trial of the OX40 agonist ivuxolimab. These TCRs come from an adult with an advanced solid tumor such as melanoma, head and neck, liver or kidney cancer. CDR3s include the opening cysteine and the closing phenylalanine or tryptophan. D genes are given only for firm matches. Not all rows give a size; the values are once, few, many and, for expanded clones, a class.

TGTGCCAGCAGGGACTGGGGGGGATCCTACGAGCAGTACTTC	CASRDWGGSYEQYF	TRBV27	-	TRBD2	TRBJ2-7
TGTGCCAGCAGCGGTAGGGGCAACTATGGCTACACCTTC	CASSGRGNYGYTF	TRBV7-9	-	-	TRBJ1-2
TGCAGCGTTGGGATTCCGCGCGAGGATGGCGAGCAGTACTTC	CSVGIPREDGEQYF	TRBV29-1	-	-	TRBJ2-7
TGTGCCAGCAGCTGGGACAGTGGAAATGAAAAACTGTTTTTT	CASSWDSGNEKLFF	TRBV7-6	-	TRBD1	TRBJ1-4
TGCGCCAGCAGGCGGGATGCCTACGAGCAGTACTTC	CASRRDAYEQYF	TRBV5-1	-	-	TRBJ2-7
TGTGCCCAAGTATCCGCGGTTGGGTTCTTC	CAQVSAVGFF	TRBV11-2	-	-	TRBJ2-1
TGTGCCAGTAGGGTGACAGGCCCTAGCACAGATACGCAGTATTTT	CASRVTGPSTDTQYF	TRBV19	-	-	TRBJ2-3
TGTGCCAGCAGCTTAGGGTTTGGCAGGGGGGTGGGTCAGCCCCAGCATTTT	CASSLGFGRGVGQPQHF	TRBV7-2	-	TRBD1	TRBJ1-5
TGTGCCAGCAGCTTAGCTCAGGGGGGATTTGGAAACACCATATATTTT	CASSLAQGGFGNTIYF	TRBV7-6	-	TRBD1	TRBJ1-3
TGTGCCAGCACGGGACACGGCTACGAGCAGTACTTC	CASTGHGYEQYF	TRBV27	once	-	TRBJ2-7
TGCGCCAGCAGCTTCGAGACAGGGTACTACGAGCAGTACTTC	CASSFETGYYEQYF	TRBV5-1	once	TRBD1	TRBJ2-7
TGTGCCAGCAGCTTAGTTGGGACAGGCTACGAGCAGTACTTC	CASSLVGTGYEQYF	TRBV7-8	-	TRBD1	TRBJ2-7
TGCAGCGTCCCAGAGATTCGGGCAACAGATACGCAGTATTTT	CSVPEIRATDTQYF	TRBV29-1	-	-	TRBJ2-3
TGTGCCAGCAGGCTACAGGGGGCAGGTCAGCCCCAGCATTTT	CASRLQGAGQPQHF	TRBV27	-	TRBD1	TRBJ1-5
TGTGCCAGCAACAGGGGCGGATACAATGAGCAGTTCTTC	CASNRGGYNEQFF	TRBV27	-	TRBD1	TRBJ2-1
TGCGCCAGCAGCCAAACCCCGGACAGGGGCTTCTACGAGCAGTACTTC	CASSQTPDRGFYEQYF	TRBV4-1	-	TRBD1	TRBJ2-7
TGTGCCAGCAGTCAGACAGGGTTTGAGCAGTTCTTC	CASSQTGFEQFF	TRBV27	-	TRBD1	TRBJ2-1
TGTGCCATCAGTGCGTTCGGGAGGGAGGCGGATACGCAGTATTTT	CAISAFGREADTQYF	TRBV10-3	once	TRBD2	TRBJ2-3
TGTGCCAGCAGCTTGGTTATCAGGAAGAGGGTCCAAGAGACCCAGTACTTC	CASSLVIRKRVQETQYF	TRBV5-4	-	-	TRBJ2-5
TGTGCCAGCAGCTTAGGGGCAGGGGGCACTGAAGCTTTCTTT	CASSLGAGGTEAFF	TRBV7-9	-	TRBD1	TRBJ1-1
TGTGCCAGCAGCTCCCGAGCGGGGTACACTGAAGCTTTCTTT	CASSSRAGYTEAFF	TRBV7-9	medium-sized	-	TRBJ1-1
TGTGCCAGCAGCTTAGCGTTTTCGGGGGTCTACACCTTC	CASSLAFSGVYTF	TRBV13	-	-	TRBJ1-2